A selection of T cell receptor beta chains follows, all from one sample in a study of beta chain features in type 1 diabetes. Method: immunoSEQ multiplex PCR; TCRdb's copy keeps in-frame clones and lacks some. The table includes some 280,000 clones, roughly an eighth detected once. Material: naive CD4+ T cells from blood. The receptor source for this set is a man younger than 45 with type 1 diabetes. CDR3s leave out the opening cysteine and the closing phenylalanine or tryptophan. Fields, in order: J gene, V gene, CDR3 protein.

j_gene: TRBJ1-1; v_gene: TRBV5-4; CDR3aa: ASSHDRNTEAF
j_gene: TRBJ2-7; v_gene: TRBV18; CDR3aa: ASSPQGLPNYEQY
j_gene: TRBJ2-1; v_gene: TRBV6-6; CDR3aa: ASSRGLAGINEQF
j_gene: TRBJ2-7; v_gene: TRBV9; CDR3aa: ASSVSRRASGSYEQY
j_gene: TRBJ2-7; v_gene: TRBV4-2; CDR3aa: ASSQDTSGSPYEQY
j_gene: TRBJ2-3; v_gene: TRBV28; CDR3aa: ASEREGTDTQY
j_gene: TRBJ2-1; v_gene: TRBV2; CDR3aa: ASSETTSQKRF
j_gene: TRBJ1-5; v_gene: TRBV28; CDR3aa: ASSLTHQPQH
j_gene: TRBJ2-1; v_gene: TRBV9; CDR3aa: ASSDRTSGDYNEQF
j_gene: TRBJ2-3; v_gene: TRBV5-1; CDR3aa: ASSLAGVADTQY
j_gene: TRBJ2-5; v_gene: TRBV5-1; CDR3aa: ASSPRQSQETQY
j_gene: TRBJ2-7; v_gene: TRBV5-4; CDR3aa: ASSLGGPAYEQY
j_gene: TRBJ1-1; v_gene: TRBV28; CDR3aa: ASSLWDRGAF
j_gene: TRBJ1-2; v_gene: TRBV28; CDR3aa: ASSLPDRGGYGYT
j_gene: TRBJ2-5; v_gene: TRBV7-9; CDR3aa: ASSHLADQETQY
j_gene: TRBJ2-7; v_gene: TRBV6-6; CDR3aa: ATSGVQGHEQY
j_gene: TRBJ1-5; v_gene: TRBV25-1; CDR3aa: ASSVGHHYQPQH
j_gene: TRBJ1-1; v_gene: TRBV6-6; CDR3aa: ASSSGTPNTEAF
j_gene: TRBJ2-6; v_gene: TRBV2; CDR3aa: ASSESAGANVLT
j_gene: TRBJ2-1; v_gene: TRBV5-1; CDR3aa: ASSLASGDNEQF
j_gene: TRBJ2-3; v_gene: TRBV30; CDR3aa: AWSPTAGPEY
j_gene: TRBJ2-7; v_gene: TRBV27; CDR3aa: ASRTTSGTTYEQY
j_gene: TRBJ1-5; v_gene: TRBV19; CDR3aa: ASSNGGNQPQH
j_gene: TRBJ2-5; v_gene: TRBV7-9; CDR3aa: ASSLLHTAREQY
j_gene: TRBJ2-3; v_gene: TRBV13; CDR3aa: ASSPGQGNTDTQY
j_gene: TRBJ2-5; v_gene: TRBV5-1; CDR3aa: ASSGGIQETQY
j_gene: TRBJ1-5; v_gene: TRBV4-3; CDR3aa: ASSPHEDQPQH
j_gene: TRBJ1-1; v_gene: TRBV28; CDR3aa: ASCGWNTEAF
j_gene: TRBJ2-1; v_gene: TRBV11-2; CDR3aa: ASSLQLAGANEQF
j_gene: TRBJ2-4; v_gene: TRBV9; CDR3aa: ASSVDQGENIQY
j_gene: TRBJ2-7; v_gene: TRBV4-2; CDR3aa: ASSQQVTYEQY
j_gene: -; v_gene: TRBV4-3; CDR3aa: ASSQEVFSYEQY
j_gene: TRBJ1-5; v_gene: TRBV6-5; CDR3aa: ASSSGTENQPQH
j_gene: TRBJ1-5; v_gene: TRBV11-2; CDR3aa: ASSLAGSNQPQH
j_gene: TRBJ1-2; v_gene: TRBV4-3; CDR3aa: ASSQDPAGVEGYT